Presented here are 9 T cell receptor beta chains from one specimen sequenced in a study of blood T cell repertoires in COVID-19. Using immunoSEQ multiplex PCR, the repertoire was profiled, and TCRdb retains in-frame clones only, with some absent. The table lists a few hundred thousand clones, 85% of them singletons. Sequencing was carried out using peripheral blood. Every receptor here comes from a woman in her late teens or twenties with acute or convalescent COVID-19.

This CDR3 is CASSYNWGSNQPQHF. The CDR3 DNA reads TGTGCCAGCAGTTACAATTGGGGCAGCAATCAGCCCCAGCATTTT. The chain combines TRBV6-2 or TRBV6-3 with TRBJ1-5, with TRBD1 as a possible D gene (5 bases). Germline values: CDR1 MNHEY, CDR2 SVGEGT. The V end lost 2 bases, the J end lost 1 base, and 9 bases lay between the germline ends. This CDR3 spans 15 amino acids.

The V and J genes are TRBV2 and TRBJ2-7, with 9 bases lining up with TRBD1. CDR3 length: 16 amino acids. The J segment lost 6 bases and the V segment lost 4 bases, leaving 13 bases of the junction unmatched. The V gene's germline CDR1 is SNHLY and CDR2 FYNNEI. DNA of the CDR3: TGTGCCAGCAGTGTTCCCCCGGGACAGGGATGGAGCGAGCAGTACTTC. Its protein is CASSVPPGQGWSEQYF.

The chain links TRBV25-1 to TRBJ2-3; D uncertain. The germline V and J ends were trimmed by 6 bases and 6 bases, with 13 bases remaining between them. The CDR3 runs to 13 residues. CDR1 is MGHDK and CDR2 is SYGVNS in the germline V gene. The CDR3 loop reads CASRKPSEDTQYF. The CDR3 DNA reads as TGTGCCAGCAGGAAACCCTCGGAGGATACGCAGTATTTT.

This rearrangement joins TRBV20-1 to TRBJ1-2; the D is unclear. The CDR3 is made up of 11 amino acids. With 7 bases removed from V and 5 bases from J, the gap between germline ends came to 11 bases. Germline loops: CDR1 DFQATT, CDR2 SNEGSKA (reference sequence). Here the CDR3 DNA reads TGCAGTGGAGAGAGCCCTTATGGCTACACCTTC. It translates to CSGESPYGYTF.

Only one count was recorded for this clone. As DNA, the CDR3 is TGCAGCGTTGAAAAAGGGGGATCTAGCGGTACTAGCACAGATACGCAGTATTTT. Translated: CSVEKGGSSGTSTDTQYF. This chain joins TRBV29-1 and TRBJ2-3; D possibly corresponds to TRBD2 (7 bases). Germline assignment: CDR1 SQVTM and CDR2 ANQGSEA. This CDR3 spans 18 amino acids. The V end was cut by 2 bases, the J end by 0 bases, with 21 bases between.

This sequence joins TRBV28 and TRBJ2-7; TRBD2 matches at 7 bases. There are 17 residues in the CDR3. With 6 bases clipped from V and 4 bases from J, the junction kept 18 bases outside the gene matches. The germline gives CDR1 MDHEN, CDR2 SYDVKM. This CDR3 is CASRTVEGLRGDYEQYF. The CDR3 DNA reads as TGTGCCAGCAGAACTGTGGAGGGCCTTCGGGGGGATTACGAGCAGTACTTC.

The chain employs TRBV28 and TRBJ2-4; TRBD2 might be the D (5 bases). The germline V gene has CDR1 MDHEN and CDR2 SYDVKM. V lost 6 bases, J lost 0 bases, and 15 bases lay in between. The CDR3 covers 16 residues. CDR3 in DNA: TGTGCCAGCAGCCCTGGGAGAAACTCAGCCAAAAACATTCAGTACTTC. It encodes CASSPGRNSAKNIQYF.

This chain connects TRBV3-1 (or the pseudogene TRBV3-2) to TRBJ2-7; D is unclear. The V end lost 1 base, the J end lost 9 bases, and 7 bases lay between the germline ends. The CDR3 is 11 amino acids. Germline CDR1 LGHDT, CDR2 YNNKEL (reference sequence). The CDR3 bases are TGTGCCAGCAGCCAAGGACCGGGGCAGTACTTC. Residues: CASSQGPGQYF.

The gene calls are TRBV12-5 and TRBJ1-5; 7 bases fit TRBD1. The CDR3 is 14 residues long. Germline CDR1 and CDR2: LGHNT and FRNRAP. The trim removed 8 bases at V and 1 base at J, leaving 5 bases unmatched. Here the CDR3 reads CASLPGQSNQPQHF. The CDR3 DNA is TGTGCTAGTCTACCGGGACAGAGCAATCAGCCCCAGCATTTT.